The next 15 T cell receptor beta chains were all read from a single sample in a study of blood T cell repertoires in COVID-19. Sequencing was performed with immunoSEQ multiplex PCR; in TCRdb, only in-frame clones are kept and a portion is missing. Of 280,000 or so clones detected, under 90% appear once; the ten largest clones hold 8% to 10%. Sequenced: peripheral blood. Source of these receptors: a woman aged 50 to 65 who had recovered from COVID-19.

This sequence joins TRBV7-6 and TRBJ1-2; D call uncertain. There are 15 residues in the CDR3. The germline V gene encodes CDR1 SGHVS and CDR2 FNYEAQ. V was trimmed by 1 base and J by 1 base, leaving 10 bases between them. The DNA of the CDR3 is TGTGCCAGCAGCTTAGGAGGGCCTTATAACTATGGCTACACCTTC. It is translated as CASSLGGPYNYGYTF. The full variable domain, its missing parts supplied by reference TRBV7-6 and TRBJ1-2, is GAGVSQSPRYKVTKRGQDVALRCDPISGHVSLYWYRQALGQGPEFLTYFNYEAQQDKSGLPNDRFSAERPEGSISTLTIQRTEQRDSAMYRCASSLGGPYNYGYTFGSGTRLTVV.

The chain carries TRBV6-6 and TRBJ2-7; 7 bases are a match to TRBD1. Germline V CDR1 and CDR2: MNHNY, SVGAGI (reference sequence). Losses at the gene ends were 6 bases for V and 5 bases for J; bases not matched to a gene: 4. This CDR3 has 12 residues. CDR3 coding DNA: TGTGCCAGCAGGACAGGGAACAACGAGCAGTACTTC. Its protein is CASRTGNNEQYF.

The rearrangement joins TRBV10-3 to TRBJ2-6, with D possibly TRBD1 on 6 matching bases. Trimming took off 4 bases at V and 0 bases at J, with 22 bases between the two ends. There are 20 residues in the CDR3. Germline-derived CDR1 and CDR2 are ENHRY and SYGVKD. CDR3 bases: TGTGCCATCAGTGGGGGTATGATAACAGGGATAGCCTCTGGGGCCAACGTCCTGACTTTC. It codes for CAISGGMITGIASGANVLTF.

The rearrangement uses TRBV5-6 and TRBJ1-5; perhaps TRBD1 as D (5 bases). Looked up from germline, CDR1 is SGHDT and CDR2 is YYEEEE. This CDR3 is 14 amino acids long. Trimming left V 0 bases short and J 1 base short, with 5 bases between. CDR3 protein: CASSLGQSNQPQHF. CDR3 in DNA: TGTGCCAGCAGCTTGGGACAGAGCAATCAGCCCCAGCATTTT.

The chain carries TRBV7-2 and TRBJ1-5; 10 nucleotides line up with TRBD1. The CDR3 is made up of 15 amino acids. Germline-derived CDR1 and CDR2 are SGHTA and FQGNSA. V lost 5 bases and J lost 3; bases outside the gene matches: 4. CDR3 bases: TGTGCCAGCAGCGCGGGACAGGGGAACAATCAGCCCCAGCATTTT. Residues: CASSAGQGNNQPQHF.

The CDR3 DNA follows: TGCAGCGTTGGAGCCGCTAACTATGGCTACACCTTC. Translated, it gives CSVGAANYGYTF. The chain is built from TRBV29-1 and TRBJ1-2; unclear D gene. Germline values: CDR1 SQVTM, CDR2 ANQGSEA. Trimming took off 4 bases at V and 0 bases at J, with 6 bases between the two ends. The CDR3 is 12 amino acids. Full variable domain (remainder filled in from reference TRBV29-1 and TRBJ1-2): SAVISQKPSRDICQRGTSLTIQCQVDSQVTMMFWYRQQPGQSLTLIATANQGSEATYESGFVIDKFPISRPNLTFSTLTVSNMSPEDSSIYLCSVGAANYGYTFGSGTRLTVV.

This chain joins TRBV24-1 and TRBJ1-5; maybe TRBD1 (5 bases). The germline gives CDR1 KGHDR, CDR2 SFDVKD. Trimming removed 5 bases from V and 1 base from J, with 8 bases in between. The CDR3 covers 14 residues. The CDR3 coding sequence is TGTGCCACCAGTGCGCGGGGCAGCAATCAGCCCCAGCATTTT. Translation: CATSARGSNQPQHF.

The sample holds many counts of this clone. CDR3 coding DNA: TGTGCCAGCAGCCGTGTCGGGGAGCTGTTTTTT. It codes for CASSRVGELFF. V usage is TRBV12-3 or TRBV12-4 and J usage is TRBJ2-2; D is unresolved. Deletions cut 6 bases from V and 7 bases from J, with 6 bases between. The CDR3 contains 11 residues.

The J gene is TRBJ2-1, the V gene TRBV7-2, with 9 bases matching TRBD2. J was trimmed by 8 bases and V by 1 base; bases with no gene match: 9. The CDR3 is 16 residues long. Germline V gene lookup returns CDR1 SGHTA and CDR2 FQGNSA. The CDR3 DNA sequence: TGTGCCAGCAGCTTAGTTGCGGGAGGGTATGTGTATGAGCAGTTCTTC. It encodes CASSLVAGGYVYEQFF.

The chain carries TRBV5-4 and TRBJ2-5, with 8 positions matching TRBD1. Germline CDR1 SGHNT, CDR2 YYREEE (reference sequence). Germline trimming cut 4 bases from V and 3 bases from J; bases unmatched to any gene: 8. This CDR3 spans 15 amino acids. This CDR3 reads CASSRGDRLKETQYF. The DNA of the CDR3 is TGTGCCAGCAGCAGGGGGGACAGGTTAAAAGAGACCCAGTACTTC. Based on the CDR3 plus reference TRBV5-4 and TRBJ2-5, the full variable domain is ETGVTQSPTHLIKTRGQQVTLRCSSQSGHNTVSWYQQALGQGPQFIFQYYREEENGRGNFPPRFSGLQFPNYSSELNVNALELDDSALYLCASSRGDRLKETQYFGPGTRLLVL.

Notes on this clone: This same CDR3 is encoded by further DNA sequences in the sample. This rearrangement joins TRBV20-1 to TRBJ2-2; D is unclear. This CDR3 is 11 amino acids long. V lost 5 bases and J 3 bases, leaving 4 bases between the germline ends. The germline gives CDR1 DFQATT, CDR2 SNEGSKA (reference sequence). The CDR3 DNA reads TGCAGTGCTCCTGACACCGGGGAGCTGTTTTTT. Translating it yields CSAPDTGELFF.

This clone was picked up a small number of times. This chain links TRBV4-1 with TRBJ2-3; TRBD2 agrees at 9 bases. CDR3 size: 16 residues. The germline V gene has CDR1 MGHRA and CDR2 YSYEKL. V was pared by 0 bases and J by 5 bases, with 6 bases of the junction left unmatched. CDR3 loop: CASSQEAGGPGDTQYF. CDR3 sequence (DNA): TGCGCCAGCAGCCAAGAGGCGGGGGGGCCGGGAGATACGCAGTATTTT.

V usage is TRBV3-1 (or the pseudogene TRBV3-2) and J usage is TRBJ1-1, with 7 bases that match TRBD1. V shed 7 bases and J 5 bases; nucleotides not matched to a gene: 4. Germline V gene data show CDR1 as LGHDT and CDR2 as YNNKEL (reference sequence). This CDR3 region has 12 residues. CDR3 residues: CASTTGVTEAFF. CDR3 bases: TGTGCCAGCACTACAGGGGTAACTGAAGCTTTCTTT.

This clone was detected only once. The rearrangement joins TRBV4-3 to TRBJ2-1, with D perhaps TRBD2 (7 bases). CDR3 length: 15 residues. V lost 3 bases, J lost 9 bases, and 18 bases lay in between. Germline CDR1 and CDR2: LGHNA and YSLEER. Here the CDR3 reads CASSQGVRGAGEQFF. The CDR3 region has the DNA TGCGCCAGCAGCCAGGGAGTTCGGGGGGCAGGTGAGCAGTTCTTC.

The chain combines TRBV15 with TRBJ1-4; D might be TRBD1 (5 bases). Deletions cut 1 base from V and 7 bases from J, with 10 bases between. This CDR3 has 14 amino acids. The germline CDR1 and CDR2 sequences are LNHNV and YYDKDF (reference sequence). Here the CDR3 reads CATSRGLGGEKLFF. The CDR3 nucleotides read TGTGCCACCAGCAGAGGACTCGGGGGTGAAAAACTGTTTTTT.